Only one count was recorded for the clone carrying this T cell receptor (beta chain). Unmatched junction bases numbered 8, after V lost 6 bases and J lost 4 bases. Germline V gives CDR1 SGHNT, CDR2 YYREEE (reference sequence). This CDR3 has 14 amino acids. Method: immunoSEQ multiplex PCR; TCRdb's copy keeps in-frame clones and lacks some. The sample holds approximately 92,000 clones, about 92% seen once. This specimen comes from a study of T cell changes during pregnancy in multiple sclerosis. The TCR sequence derives from a female donor with multiple sclerosis, enrolled in a pregnancy study. The chain carries TRBV5-4 and TRBJ2-3; 7 nucleotides match TRBD1. Sequencing used peripheral blood, obtained in the first trimester of pregnancy. Written as DNA, the CDR3 is TGTGCCAGCACCCAGACAGGGACGGCAGATACGCAGTATTTT. Protein sequence: CASTQTGTADTQYF.